The clone carrying this TCR beta chain was detected only a few times. The V end was cut by 5 bases, the J end by 6 bases, with 15 bases between. Germline CDR1 and CDR2: SGHRS and YFSETQ. This CDR3 spans 14 amino acids. This entry belongs to a study of blood T cells in healthy people across ages. About the research overall: Per two T cells, template switching captured roughly one barcoded beta molecule.

A sample-barcoded 5' primer and a J-beta primer mix were used in a second PCR of roughly 7 to 11 cycles. The template-switch adaptor was a 5' adaptor with 12 random nucleotides. It tagged each cDNA molecule. All samples yielded 2.5 million or more CDR3-containing paired-end reads. TCRdb reprocessed the 5' RACE reads with MiXCR, giving one entry per CDR3 protein. The repertoire has 1.5 million to 2 million distinct CDR3 sequences, 30% to 40% of them found once; the top ten carry about 11%. Sample: blood. This chain joins TRBV5-1 and TRBJ2-1, with D possibly TRBD2 on 6 matching bases. The sequence was obtained from a woman aged 25 to 39 in good health. The CDR3 is CASREGPLGNEQFF. CDR3 DNA: TGCGCCAGCAGGGAGGGGCCGCTGGGCAATGAGCAGTTCTTC.